The TCR beta chain under discussion was sequenced for a study of T cells in women clearing cervical HPV infection. Study-wide context: No precancer developed; the control's incident HPV16 infection cleared within 12 months. Case blood was drawn a median about 23 weeks after lesion detection.

Germline V gene sequence: CDR1 DFQATT, CDR2 SNEGSKA (reference sequence). This CDR3 comprises 13 residues. The V segment lost 6 bases and the J segment 6 bases; nucleotides outside the gene matches: 5. On this clone: The antigen is unknown. The CDR3 extends 3 residues past the end of the read, so its final part is completed from the germline J gene.

Findings and caveats of the study: CIN3+ cases had significantly higher TCR repertoire richness than controls, but evenness did not differ.

TCRdb keeps only in-frame clones here, not all; method: immunoSEQ multiplex PCR. This sample's table has around 39,000 clones. The sequenced sample was blood buffy coat. V and J are TRBV20-1 and TRBJ2-3; 11 nucleotides line up with TRBD2. The TCR was taken from a woman between 18 and 70 years old with a cervical HPV16 infection that either progressed to CIN3+ or cleared (not recorded which). The covered CDR3 bases are TGCAGTGCGATAGCGGGAGGGGGGGATACG. Translation: CSAIAGGGDT. The whole CDR3 sequence is CSAIAGGGDTQYF.